This is a list of T cell receptor beta chains from one sample in a study of T cell repertoires in cytomegalovirus infection. These receptors have no identified antigens. One entry per CDR3 protein results from TCRdb running MiXCR on the reads. This table has around 570,000 distinct CDR3 sequences, approximately 40% appearing once. The starting material was cultured PBMCs, obtained from culture after CMV antigen stimulation. The source of these receptors is a human donor in good health (CMV status not recorded). Some clones in this sample may be carry-over from other donors' samples. CDR3s include the opening cysteine and the closing phenylalanine or tryptophan.

j_gene: TRBJ1-2
v_gene: TRBV5-1
len: 16
CDR3aa: CASRLGQGRANYGYTF

j_gene: TRBJ2-5
v_gene: TRBV14
len: 16
CDR3aa: CASSQDKGLQQETQYF

j_gene: TRBJ1-5
v_gene: TRBV7-2
len: 13
CDR3aa: CASSFKGRQPQHF

j_gene: TRBJ1-2
v_gene: TRBV12-3/TRBV12-4
len: 15
CDR3aa: CASSLGGQLDYGYTF

j_gene: TRBJ2-2
v_gene: TRBV11-3
len: 15
CDR3aa: CASSLVGSLTGELFF

j_gene: TRBJ1-2
v_gene: TRBV7-8
len: 14
CDR3aa: CASSPWTEIDGYTF

j_gene: TRBJ2-7
v_gene: TRBV14
len: 15
CDR3aa: CASSQALEGFYEQYF

j_gene: TRBJ1-5
v_gene: TRBV6-2/TRBV6-3
len: 14
CDR3aa: CASSYLGGNQPQHF

j_gene: TRBJ2-4
v_gene: TRBV19
len: 14
CDR3aa: CASSIELGQYIQYF

j_gene: TRBJ2-1
v_gene: TRBV29-1
len: 15
CDR3aa: CSVDLSGGSYNEQFF

j_gene: TRBJ2-6
v_gene: TRBV7-9
len: 16
CDR3aa: CASSLYWDAGANVLTF

j_gene: TRBJ2-1
v_gene: TRBV4-1
len: 15
CDR3aa: CASSRPGGSFDEQFF

j_gene: TRBJ2-3
v_gene: TRBV5-1
len: 14
CDR3aa: CASRNTAGTDTQYF

j_gene: TRBJ1-2
v_gene: TRBV10-3
len: 14
CDR3aa: CAISSETGNYGYTF

j_gene: TRBJ2-7
v_gene: TRBV6-2/TRBV6-3
len: 15
CDR3aa: CASSYSRQRSYEQYF

j_gene: TRBJ1-5
v_gene: TRBV5-6
len: 12
CDR3aa: CASSRPLWSQHF

j_gene: TRBJ2-1
v_gene: TRBV7-2
len: 15
CDR3aa: CASSPSGGAAGEQFF

j_gene: TRBJ1-1
v_gene: TRBV29-1
len: 10
CDR3aa: CSVVDTEAFF

j_gene: TRBJ1-2
v_gene: TRBV7-4
len: 13
CDR3aa: CASSYTGRDGYTF

j_gene: TRBJ2-2
v_gene: TRBV7-2
len: 16
CDR3aa: CASSPLWGAGTGELFF

j_gene: TRBJ2-2
v_gene: TRBV7-2
len: 16
CDR3aa: CASSQVQVRNTGELFF

j_gene: TRBJ2-3
v_gene: TRBV7-6
len: 14
CDR3aa: CASSPSGNTDTQYF

j_gene: TRBJ1-3
v_gene: TRBV25-1
len: 14
CDR3aa: CATAAPSSGNTIYF

j_gene: TRBJ1-6
v_gene: TRBV7-2
len: 17
CDR3aa: CASSLFPGSSYNSPLHF

j_gene: TRBJ2-2
v_gene: TRBV7-6
len: 17
CDR3aa: CASSPRIGAGGIGELFF

j_gene: TRBJ2-7
v_gene: TRBV5-1
len: 17
CDR3aa: CASSSGALHLGSYEQYF

j_gene: TRBJ2-5
v_gene: TRBV7-9
len: 15
CDR3aa: CASSFLAGGVETQYF

j_gene: TRBJ2-5
v_gene: TRBV10-3
len: 15
CDR3aa: CAISEGSRIRETQYF

j_gene: TRBJ1-3
v_gene: TRBV12-3/TRBV12-4
len: 16
CDR3aa: CASTTNPGSTGNTIYF

j_gene: TRBJ2-2
v_gene: TRBV6-1
len: 13
CDR3aa: CASGRQNTGELFF

j_gene: TRBJ1-1
v_gene: TRBV7-9
len: 14
CDR3aa: CASSSRQGVTEAFF

j_gene: TRBJ2-4
v_gene: TRBV6-6
len: 13
CDR3aa: CASSYEGRNIQYF

j_gene: TRBJ2-1
v_gene: TRBV7-9
len: 15
CDR3aa: CASLGGGRPYNEQFF

j_gene: TRBJ1-5
v_gene: TRBV27
len: 19
CDR3aa: CASSLIWQGGTFGNQPQHF

j_gene: TRBJ2-5
v_gene: TRBV6-2/TRBV6-3
len: 14
CDR3aa: CASSWAGGQETQYF

j_gene: TRBJ2-7
v_gene: TRBV10-3
len: 13
CDR3aa: CATLASVYYEQYF

j_gene: TRBJ1-5
v_gene: TRBV28
len: 15
CDR3aa: CASSLYGAFNQPQHF

j_gene: TRBJ1-5
v_gene: TRBV7-2
len: 15
CDR3aa: CASSELTGIIQPQHF

j_gene: TRBJ1-5
v_gene: TRBV5-6
len: 15
CDR3aa: CASSLAGRPNQPQHF

j_gene: TRBJ2-2
v_gene: TRBV10-1
len: 18
CDR3aa: CASSEREGREKDTGELFF

j_gene: TRBJ2-5
v_gene: TRBV7-8
len: 17
CDR3aa: CASSLAPSPRVPGSQYF

j_gene: TRBJ1-6
v_gene: TRBV7-2
len: 14
CDR3aa: CASSSGQGQSPLHF

j_gene: TRBJ1-2
v_gene: TRBV12-3/TRBV12-4
len: 17
CDR3aa: CASSKHQGLLGNYGYTF

j_gene: TRBJ2-5
v_gene: TRBV20-1
len: 13
CDR3aa: CSGSGVDGETQYF

j_gene: TRBJ1-5
v_gene: TRBV7-2
len: 15
CDR3aa: CASSLGRESNQPQHF

j_gene: TRBJ1-2
v_gene: TRBV2
len: 15
CDR3aa: CASRNDRTSVSGYTF

j_gene: TRBJ1-1
v_gene: TRBV7-2
len: 13
CDR3aa: CASSSYTNPEAFF

j_gene: TRBJ2-1
v_gene: TRBV6-2/TRBV6-3
len: 16
CDR3aa: CASSHLRLGSYNEQFF

j_gene: TRBJ2-1
v_gene: TRBV7-6
len: 15
CDR3aa: CASSLGWDSYNEQFF

j_gene: TRBJ1-4
v_gene: TRBV7-6
len: 15
CDR3aa: CASSLVKGLGEKLFF

j_gene: TRBJ1-3
v_gene: TRBV4-3
len: 15
CDR3aa: CASSQDSATGNTIYF

j_gene: TRBJ2-1
v_gene: TRBV7-2
len: 15
CDR3aa: CASSLRGGGGVEQFF

j_gene: TRBJ2-2
v_gene: TRBV7-6
len: 15
CDR3aa: CASSLGLSGAGELFF

j_gene: TRBJ2-7
v_gene: TRBV6-1
len: 16
CDR3aa: CASSYNRDTILYEQYF

j_gene: TRBJ2-2
v_gene: TRBV28
len: 16
CDR3aa: CASTLGGGGLSGELFF

j_gene: TRBJ2-7
v_gene: TRBV6-8
len: 12
CDR3aa: CAGGQGVDEQYF

j_gene: TRBJ2-5
v_gene: TRBV6-8
len: 14
CDR3aa: CASSYSSNQETQYF

j_gene: TRBJ2-2
v_gene: TRBV20-1
len: 17
CDR3aa: CSAPGLAGGPGTGELFF

j_gene: TRBJ1-5
v_gene: TRBV12-3/TRBV12-4
len: 16
CDR3aa: CASSSRDRGFYQPQHF